Sequencing of this T cell receptor beta chain was carried out in a study of OX40 agonist ivuxolimab in advanced cancers. Method: immunoSEQ multiplex PCR; TCRdb's copy keeps in-frame clones and lacks some. Here the sample spans some 86,000 clones, roughly 94% being singletons. CDR1 MNHEY and CDR2 SMNVEV come from the germline V gene (reference sequence). With 7 bases clipped from V and 0 bases from J, the junction kept 7 bases outside the gene matches. The CDR3 totals 15 residues. The receptor's source is an adult with an advanced solid tumor such as melanoma, head and neck, liver or kidney cancer. The chain recombines TRBV27 with TRBJ2-7; 9 bases agree with TRBD1. The input for sequencing was CD4+ or CD8+ T cells sorted from blood, taken in a trial of the OX40 agonist ivuxolimab. This CDR3 reads CASTTTGGASYEQYF. The CDR3 coding sequence is TGTGCCAGCACAACCACAGGGGGCGCCTCCTACGAGCAGTACTTC.